This T cell receptor (beta chain) comes out of a study of blood T cell repertoires in COVID-19. The CDR3 consists of 12 residues. V was pared by 2 bases and J by 4 bases, with 5 bases between. Germline V gene data show CDR1 as SNHLY and CDR2 as FYNNEI. Method: immunoSEQ multiplex PCR; TCRdb's copy keeps in-frame clones and lacks some. Of approximately 150,000 clones in the sample, around 76% were seen once. The chain links TRBV2 to TRBJ2-5; no clear D gene. The sample consisted of peripheral blood. The origin of this receptor is a woman aged 70-85 years with acute or convalescent COVID-19. The CDR3 DNA follows: TGTGCCAGCAGTGAATTGAGAGAGACCCAGTACTTC. It is translated as CASSELRETQYF.